This T cell receptor (beta chain) was identified during a study of T cell clonality in common variable immunodeficiency. Whole-study results and caveats: Common variable immunodeficiency TCR beta sequences reportedly had fewer deletions and N-nucleotide insertions. Patient heterogeneity in the CVID cohort limited correlations between repertoire features and clinical complications.

Caucasian heritage predominated among both patients and controls. For at least one year, all CVID subjects received replacement immunoglobulin. Blood came from CVID subjects not ill and not taking immunomodulatory or immunosuppressive medication. There are many counts of this clone. Its antigen is not known. Read data end 3 residues before the CDR3 end; the end is taken from the germline J gene. Profiling relied on immunoSEQ multiplex PCR, and the TCRdb table lists in-frame clones only, not all of them. The sample counts some 26,000 clones, none seen once; the ten largest own around 4%. From germline, CDR1 is SGHTA and CDR2 FQGTGA. V shed 5 bases, J shed 4 bases, and the junction held 3 bases outside the gene matches. The CDR3 is 13 residues long.

The sample taken for sequencing was peripheral blood mononuclear cells. The V gene is TRBV7-3, the J gene TRBJ2-3, with 7 bases lining up with TRBD2. The origin of this receptor is a human donor with common variable immunodeficiency. The DNA read from the CDR3 is TGTGCCAGCAGCGTAGGACTAGCAGATACG. As protein: CASSVGLADT. The full-length CDR3 reads as CASSVGLADTQYF.